The 7 T cell receptor beta chains below all came from one sample that was sequenced in a study of response to subunit inactivated influenza vaccine. TCRdb recomputed calls from the RT-PCR reads with MiXCR, one row per CDR3 protein. The data contain about 500,000 distinct CDR3 sequences, approximately 6.9% of them seen just once; the ten biggest clones take up around 13%. The specimen comprised PBMCs from blood, sampled about 23 months after vaccination. These receptors all stem from a man between 50 and 69 years old who received an inactivated influenza vaccine.

This clonotype was observed at least ten times. The chain couples TRBV29-1 to TRBJ2-3, with 12 bases identical to TRBD2. The CDR3 runs 15 residues. The V gene's germline CDR1 is SQVTM and CDR2 ANQGSEA. The CDR3 DNA sequence: TGCACCAAAACTAGCGGGAGGCCAAGCACAGATACGCAGTATTTT. Protein sequence: CTKTSGRPSTDTQYF.

This clonotype appeared a few times. The chain carries TRBV18 and TRBJ2-1; the match to TRBD1 covers 9 bases. Germline V gene sequence: CDR1 KGHSH, CDR2 LQKENI. With V trimmed by 5 bases and J by 5 bases, 7 bases remained unmatched. The CDR3 totals 15 residues. In nucleotides, the CDR3 is TGTGCCAGCTCAACCCTCCGACAGGGGGACAATGAGCAGTTCTTC. Translating gives CASSTLRQGDNEQFF.

This clonotype occurred many times. This chain connects TRBV20-1 to TRBJ1-5; the D is unclear. The germline V gene has CDR1 DFQATT and CDR2 SNEGSKA (reference sequence). This CDR3 region has 12 residues. V lost 3 bases, J lost 6 bases, and 9 bases lay in between. The CDR3 sequence is CSASDPIQPQHF. CDR3 coding DNA: TGCAGTGCTAGTGACCCCATTCAGCCCCAGCATTTT.

The chain carries TRBV6-9 and TRBJ1-1; weak D call: TRBD1 (5 bases). Germline lookup yields CDR1 MNHGY and CDR2 SVAAGI. Between the trimmed V and J ends, which lost 6 bases and 5 bases, there was a span of 19 bases. The CDR3 runs 15 residues. CDR3 DNA: TGTGCCAGCAGCCTTTCAGGGAGGGCGCGTACTGAAGCTTTCTTT. It translates to CASSLSGRARTEAFF.

This clonotype turned up a few times. The chain couples TRBV3-1 to TRBJ2-1; D perhaps matches TRBD2 (6 bases). This CDR3 is built from 15 residues. Trimming shortened V by 4 bases and J by 7 bases, and 17 bases separated the two germline ends. Germline assignment: CDR1 LGHDT and CDR2 YNNKEL (reference sequence). The CDR3 DNA follows: TGTGCCAGCAGCCGGTCCGGGACTCAGAATAATGAGCAGTTCTTC. Encoded protein: CASSRSGTQNNEQFF.

This clonotype was seen repeatedly, ten times or more. The V gene is TRBV29-1, the J gene TRBJ2-7; the D gene is possibly TRBD2 (6 bases). The CDR3 length is 12 residues. Germline CDR1 is SQVTM and CDR2 is ANQGSEA. The V and J ends lost 7 bases and 6 bases respectively, with 16 bases between them. CDR3 residues: CSGGAGRGEQYF. The DNA for the CDR3 is TGCAGCGGGGGTGCAGGGCGGGGCGAGCAGTACTTC.

Only a few counts were recorded for this clonotype. The genes are TRBV5-1 and TRBJ2-5; a possible D gene is TRBD1 (6 bases). This CDR3 contains 14 residues. In germline, CDR1 is SGHRS, CDR2 YFSETQ. V lost 2 bases, J lost 2 bases, and 10 bases lay in between. The CDR3 DNA follows: TGCGCCAGCAGCTTTGGGACACCACAAGAGACCCAGTACTTC. It is translated as CASSFGTPQETQYF. Supplemented by reference TRBV5-1 and TRBJ2-5, the full variable domain reads KAGVTQTPRYLIKTRGQQVTLSCSPISGHRSVSWYQQTPGQGLQFLFEYFSETQRNKGNFPGRFSGRQFSNSRSEMNVSTLELGDSALYLCASSFGTPQETQYFGPGTRLLVL.